This T cell receptor (beta chain) was sequenced in a study of memory CD4+ T cells and cytomegalovirus serostatus. Whole-study results and caveats: Suggested: most of the CMV-linked TCR signature lies in CD4+ memory cells.

For this clone: Antigen unknown.

V was shortened by 4 bases and J by 5 bases, with 9 bases between the two germline ends. CDR1 and CDR2 from the germline V gene are SGHAT and FQNNGV. The CDR3 runs 13 residues. Measured with immunoSEQ multiplex PCR; TCRdb has only the in-frame clones, and not every one. This sample has about 48,000 clones, with about three quarters found just once. Single viable CD3+CD4+CD8-CD45RO+ cells were sorted as the memory CD4+ T cells. The source material was memory CD4+ T cells from blood. This clonotype was obtained from an adult in good health and CMV-seronegative. The V gene is TRBV11-2, the J gene TRBJ2-1; D gene unclear. DNA of the CDR3: TGTGCCAGCAGCTCGCCACAGCACAATGAGCAGTTCTTC. Protein: CASSSPQHNEQFF.